This T cell receptor beta chain was sequenced in a study of shared T cell receptors in the human thymus. CDR1 is SGHAT, CDR2 FQNNGV, per germline. CDR3 length: 16 residues. V was pared by 3 bases and J by 5 bases, with 17 bases between. The repertoire was sequenced with immunoSEQ multiplex PCR; TCRdb's copy has only in-frame clones and lacks some. In the table there are about 730,000 clones, 80% to 90% of which are singletons. These data were likewise used in another study, on human thymus T cells.

This sequence originates from a girl younger than two with a congenital heart defect. Material: thymocytes. The V gene is TRBV11-2, the J gene TRBJ2-1, with TRBD2 as a possible D gene (6 bases). In nucleotides, the CDR3 is TGTGCCAGCAGCTTTTATCCGGGACTCGACAACAATGAGCAGTTCTTC. Translated: CASSFYPGLDNNEQFF.